A selection of T cell receptor beta chains follows, all from one sample in a study of identical twins. MiXCR, applied by TCRdb to the 5' RACE reads, yields one record per CDR3 protein. The sample consists of 700,000 or so distinct CDR3 sequences, roughly 8% of them appearing once. The data were also submitted as part of a second study, on yellow fever vaccine responses in identical twins.

Specimen: PBMCs. The origin of the receptors is a woman between 18 and 30 years old in good health. Both conserved end residues are part of each CDR3. A D gene is named only where the DNA matches it firmly. Clone size appears in some rows only: once, few, many, or a class for an expanded clone.

d_gene	v_gene	j_gene	abundance	len	CDR3nt	CDR3aa
-	TRBV19	TRBJ2-3	-	13	TGTGCCAGCGGCAGGGGCCGAACAGATACGCAGTATTTT	CASGRGRTDTQYF
-	TRBV29-1	TRBJ2-5	many	10	TGCAGCGTTGGGCAAGAGACCCAGTACTTC	CSVGQETQYF
-	TRBV20-1	TRBJ2-5	few	17	TGCAGTGCTAGAGATTTTCCCCCCGGACAGTATGAAGAGACCCAGTACTTC	CSARDFPPGQYEETQYF
-	TRBV24-1	TRBJ2-3	many	14	TGTGCCACCAGTGATCGACACCGGGCAGATACGCAGTATTTT	CATSDRHRADTQYF
TRBD2	TRBV29-1	TRBJ2-1	-	16	TGCAGCGTTAGCGGGACTAGCGGGAGGCCACACAATGAGCAGTTCTTC	CSVSGTSGRPHNEQFF
TRBD2	TRBV12-3/TRBV12-4	TRBJ2-1	-	15	TGTGCCAGCAGTTTAGACGGTAGCGGGGGGAATGAGCAGTTCTTC	CASSLDGSGGNEQFF
-	TRBV2	TRBJ2-3	many	14	TGTGCCAGCAGTGACCTTTTTACTTCAGATACGCAGTATTTT	CASSDLFTSDTQYF
TRBD1	TRBV5-1	TRBJ2-5	-	15	TGCGCCAGCAGCTTTGGTACAGGGGGCTGGGAGACCCAGTACTTC	CASSFGTGGWETQYF
-	TRBV20-1	TRBJ2-7	many	13	TGCAGTGCTAGAGAGTCACTAGCCGGCGAGCAGTACTTC	CSARESLAGEQYF
TRBD2	TRBV4-2	TRBJ2-5	many	16	TGTGCCAGCAGCCAAGGAGAGAAGCGGGGCCAAGAGACCCAGTACTTC	CASSQGEKRGQETQYF
-	TRBV6-4	TRBJ2-1	many	14	TGCGCCAGCAGTGATAGCGGAGGCTACAATGAGCAGTTCTTC	CASSDSGGYNEQFF
-	TRBV21-1	TRBJ2-6	few	14	TGTGCCAGCAGTAAAAGCCCCGTGCCCAACGTCCTGACTTTC	CASSKSPVPNVLTF
TRBD1	TRBV20-1	TRBJ2-7	many	15	TGCAGTGCTAGAACTGGGACAGTTAGTGGAGTGGGGCAGTACTTC	CSARTGTVSGVGQYF
-	TRBV11-2	TRBJ2-1	many	16	TGTGCCAGCAGCCCCCAAAGAGGGCGTACCTACAATGAGCAGTTCTTC	CASSPQRGRTYNEQFF
-	TRBV5-1	TRBJ2-3	many	15	TGCGCCAGCAGCGATATGAAGGGGAGCACAGATACGCAGTATTTT	CASSDMKGSTDTQYF
TRBD1	TRBV27	TRBJ2-2	-	15	TGTGCCAGCACTTGGACAGGGGCCTACACCGGGGAGCTGTTTTTT	CASTWTGAYTGELFF
-	TRBV20-1	TRBJ2-5	-	13	TGCAGTGCTAGAAGTCCCACCCGAGAGACCCAGTACTTC	CSARSPTRETQYF
-	TRBV29-1	TRBJ2-7	many	14	TGCAGCGCTTCGCGGAGCTTCCCCTCCTACGAGCAGTACTTC	CSASRSFPSYEQYF
-	TRBV7-9	TRBJ1-1	few	11	TGTGCCAGCGGAGGGGGGACTGAAGCTTTCTTT	CASGGGTEAFF
-	TRBV7-2	TRBJ2-5	-	15	TGTGCCAGCAGCTTAGCGCCAAGGGGCGGGGAGACCCAGTACTTC	CASSLAPRGGETQYF
TRBD1	TRBV12-3/TRBV12-4	TRBJ2-5	few	18	TGTACCAGCAGTTTACTCCTGTTGGGGACAGGCGTACAAGAGACCCAGTACTTC	CTSSLLLLGTGVQETQYF
TRBD1	TRBV2	TRBJ2-2	few	16	TGTGCCAGCAGTCAAGACCAGGGGGTTGTCACCGGGGAGCTGTTTTTT	CASSQDQGVVTGELFF
-	TRBV11-3	TRBJ2-2	few	15	TGTGCCAGCACACAGGGCCCCACGAACACCGGGGAGCTGTTTTTT	CASTQGPTNTGELFF
-	TRBV25-1	TRBJ2-3	-	14	TGTGCCAGCAGTGAACCCGGGATCACAGATACGCAGTATTTT	CASSEPGITDTQYF